A selection of T cell receptor beta chains follows, all from one sample in a study of cytomegalovirus exposure and HLA in healthy donors. The table came from immunoSEQ multiplex PCR; TCRdb's copy has only in-frame clones and leaves some out. The sample includes around 170,000 clones, about three quarters of them seen just once. The sample consisted of PBMCs. Source of these receptors: a man aged 18 to 35 in good health and CMV-seronegative. CDR3s include the opening cysteine and the closing phenylalanine or tryptophan. D genes are given only for firm matches. Clone sizes are given selectively: once, few, many, or a class where the clone is expanded.

J: TRBJ2-3; V: TRBV28; size: -; D: TRBD2; DNA: TGTGCCAGCAGTTTACCTAGCGGCCCCACAGATACGCAGTATTTT; CDR3: CASSLPSGPTDTQYF
J: TRBJ2-3; V: TRBV9; size: -; D: -; DNA: TGTGCCAGCAGCCCCCTAGGCTTACGAGATACGCAGTATTTT; CDR3: CASSPLGLRDTQYF
J: TRBJ2-5; V: TRBV5-1; size: -; D: TRBD2; DNA: TGCGCCAGCAGCTTGGGCATAGCGGGATTTCAAGAGACCCAGTACTTC; CDR3: CASSLGIAGFQETQYF
J: TRBJ2-7; V: TRBV7-6; size: -; D: -; DNA: TGTGCCAGCAGCTTAGCAGGCGGTTACGAGCAGTACTTC; CDR3: CASSLAGGYEQYF
J: TRBJ2-1; V: TRBV28; size: -; D: -; DNA: TGTGCCAGCAGTGAACAGGGTCGGGATGAGCAGTTCTTC; CDR3: CASSEQGRDEQFF
J: TRBJ1-5; V: TRBV6-1; size: -; D: TRBD1; DNA: TGTGCCAGCAGTAGAACAGGGGAATGGAATCAGCCCCAGCATTTT; CDR3: CASSRTGEWNQPQHF
J: TRBJ1-6; V: TRBV15; size: -; D: TRBD1; DNA: TGTGCCACCAGCAAGACAGGGGGTGGTTTAAATGGATCACCCCTCCACTTT; CDR3: CATSKTGGGLNGSPLHF
J: TRBJ1-6; V: TRBV6-5; size: -; D: TRBD1; DNA: TGTGCCAGCAGTAGGGGACAGGGTTCATCACCCCTCCACTTT; CDR3: CASSRGQGSSPLHF
J: TRBJ2-4; V: TRBV10-3; size: -; D: -; DNA: TGTGCCATCAGTGAGGAAACTCAAAACATTCAGTACTTC; CDR3: CAISEETQNIQYF
J: TRBJ1-2; V: TRBV5-1; size: once; D: TRBD1; DNA: TGCGCCAGCAGCTTGGGACTCCGGGACAGCTATGGCTACACCTTC; CDR3: CASSLGLRDSYGYTF
J: TRBJ1-1; V: TRBV27; size: -; D: -; DNA: TGTGCCAGCAGTTTAGGGAGTGAGGCTCTCACTGAAGCTTTCTTT; CDR3: CASSLGSEALTEAFF
J: TRBJ1-2; V: TRBV19; size: -; D: TRBD1; DNA: TGTGCCACCGGAGGAGGGCCGGGACAGGGCATATATGGCTACACCTTC; CDR3: CATGGGPGQGIYGYTF
J: TRBJ2-2; V: TRBV4-2; size: -; D: -; DNA: TGTGCCAGCAGCCAAGATCGGTCGTCGGGGGGCGGCACCGGGGAGCTGTTTTTT; CDR3: CASSQDRSSGGGTGELFF
J: TRBJ1-1; V: TRBV19; size: -; D: -; DNA: TGTGCCAGTAGTGTCCGGACGGGAGGGGGCACTGAAGCTTTCTTT; CDR3: CASSVRTGGGTEAFF
J: TRBJ2-6; V: TRBV9; size: -; D: -; DNA: TGTGCCAGCAGCGCCGGACTGTACTCTGGGGCCAACGTCCTGACTTTC; CDR3: CASSAGLYSGANVLTF
J: TRBJ1-1; V: TRBV11-2; size: -; D: TRBD1; DNA: TGTGCCAGCAGCCCAGGGGGTTTCACTGAAGCTTTCTTT; CDR3: CASSPGGFTEAFF
J: TRBJ2-3; V: TRBV7-3; size: -; D: -; DNA: TGTGCCAGCACCCCTGTTGGAGGGGGGGGCAATACGCAGTATTTT; CDR3: CASTPVGGGGNTQYF
J: TRBJ2-2; V: TRBV7-3; size: few; D: -; DNA: TGTGCCAGCAGCTCCCTCAGCGGCCAATCCGGGGAGCTGTTTTTT; CDR3: CASSSLSGQSGELFF
J: TRBJ2-3; V: TRBV1; size: -; D: -; DNA: TGCACCAGCAGCCAAGATGACGGCGGGAGGTTTGCAGATACGCAGTATTTT; CDR3: CTSSQDDGGRFADTQYF
J: TRBJ2-7; V: TRBV30; size: -; D: TRBD2; DNA: TGTGCCTGGAGATGGACTAGCGGGAAACGAGGACCCTACGAGCAGTACTTC; CDR3: CAWRWTSGKRGPYEQYF
J: TRBJ2-2; V: TRBV6-1; size: once; D: -; DNA: TGTGCCAGCAGTGAAGGCAGGGCGCCCGGGGAGCTGTTTTTT; CDR3: CASSEGRAPGELFF
J: TRBJ1-6; V: TRBV5-1; size: -; D: -; DNA: TGCGCCAGCAGAGCTACAGGGAGCTCCTATAATTCACCCCTCCACTTT; CDR3: CASRATGSSYNSPLHF